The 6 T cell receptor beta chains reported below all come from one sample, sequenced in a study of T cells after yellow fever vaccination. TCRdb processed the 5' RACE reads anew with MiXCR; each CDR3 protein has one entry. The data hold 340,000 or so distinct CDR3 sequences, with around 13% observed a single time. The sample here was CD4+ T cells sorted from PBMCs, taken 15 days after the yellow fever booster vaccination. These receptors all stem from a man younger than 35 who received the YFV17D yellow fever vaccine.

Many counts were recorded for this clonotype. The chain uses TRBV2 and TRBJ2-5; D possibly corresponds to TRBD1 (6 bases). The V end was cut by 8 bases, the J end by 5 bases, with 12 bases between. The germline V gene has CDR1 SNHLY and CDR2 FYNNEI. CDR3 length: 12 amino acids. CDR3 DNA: TGTGCCAGCTCCTTCACAGGGGAGACCCAGTACTTC. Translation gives CASSFTGETQYF.

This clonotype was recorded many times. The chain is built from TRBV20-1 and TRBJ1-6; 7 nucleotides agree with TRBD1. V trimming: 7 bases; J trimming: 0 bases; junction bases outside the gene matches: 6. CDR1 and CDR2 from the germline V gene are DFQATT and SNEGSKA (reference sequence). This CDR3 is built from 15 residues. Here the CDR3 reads CSVRTGDSYNSPLHF. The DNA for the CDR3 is TGCAGTGTTAGGACAGGCGACTCCTATAATTCACCCCTCCACTTT.

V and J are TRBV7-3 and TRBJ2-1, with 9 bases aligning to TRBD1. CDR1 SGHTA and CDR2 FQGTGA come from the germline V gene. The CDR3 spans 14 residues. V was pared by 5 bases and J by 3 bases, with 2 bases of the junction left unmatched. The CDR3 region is CASSKDRGYNEQFF. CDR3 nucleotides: TGTGCCAGCAGCAAGGACAGGGGCTACAATGAGCAGTTCTTC.

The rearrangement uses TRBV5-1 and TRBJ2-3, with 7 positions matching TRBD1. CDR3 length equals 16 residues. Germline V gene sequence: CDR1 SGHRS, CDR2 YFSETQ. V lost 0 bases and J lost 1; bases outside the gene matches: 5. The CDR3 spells CASSLVEGAGTDTQYF. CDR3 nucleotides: TGCGCCAGCAGCTTGGTCGAGGGGGCGGGCACAGATACGCAGTATTTT. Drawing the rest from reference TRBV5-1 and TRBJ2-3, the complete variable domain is KAGVTQTPRYLIKTRGQQVTLSCSPISGHRSVSWYQQTPGQGLQFLFEYFSETQRNKGNFPGRFSGRQFSNSRSEMNVSTLELGDSALYLCASSLVEGAGTDTQYFGPGTRLTVL.

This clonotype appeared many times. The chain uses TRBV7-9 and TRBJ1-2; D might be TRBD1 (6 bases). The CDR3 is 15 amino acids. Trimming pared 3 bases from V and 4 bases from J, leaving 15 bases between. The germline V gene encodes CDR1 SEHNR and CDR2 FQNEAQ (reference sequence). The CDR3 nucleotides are TGTGCCAGCAGCTTGGGGGGCGGGGCCGCCTATGGCTACACCTTC. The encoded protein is CASSLGGGAAYGYTF. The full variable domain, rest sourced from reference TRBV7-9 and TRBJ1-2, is DTGVSQNPRHKITKRGQNVTFRCDPISEHNRLYWYRQTLGQGPEFLTYFQNEAQLEKSRLLSDRFSAERPKGSFSTLEIQRTEQGDSAMYLCASSLGGGAAYGYTFGSGTRLTVV.

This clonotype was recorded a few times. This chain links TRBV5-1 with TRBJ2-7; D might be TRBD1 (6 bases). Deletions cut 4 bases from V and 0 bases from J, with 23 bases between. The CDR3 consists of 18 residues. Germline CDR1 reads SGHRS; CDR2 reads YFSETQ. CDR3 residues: CASSAGTRGGPSSYEQYV. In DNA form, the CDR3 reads TGCGCCAGCAGCGCCGGGACAAGAGGTGGGCCCAGCTCCTACGAGCAGTACGTC.